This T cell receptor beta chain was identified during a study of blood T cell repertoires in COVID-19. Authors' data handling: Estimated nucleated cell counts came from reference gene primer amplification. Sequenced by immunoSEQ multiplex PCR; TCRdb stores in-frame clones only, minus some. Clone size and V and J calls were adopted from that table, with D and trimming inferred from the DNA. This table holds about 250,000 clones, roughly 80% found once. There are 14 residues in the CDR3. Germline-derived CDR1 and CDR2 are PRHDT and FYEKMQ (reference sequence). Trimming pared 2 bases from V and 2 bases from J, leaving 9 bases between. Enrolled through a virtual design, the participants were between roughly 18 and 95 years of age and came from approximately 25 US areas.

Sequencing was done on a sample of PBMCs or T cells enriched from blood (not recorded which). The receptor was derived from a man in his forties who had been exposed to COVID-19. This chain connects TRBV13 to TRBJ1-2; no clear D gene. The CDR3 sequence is CASSLPGENYGYTF. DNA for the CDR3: TGTGCCAGCAGCTTACCAGGTGAAAACTATGGCTACACCTTC.